This T cell receptor (beta chain) came from a study of early T cells in non-severe SARS-CoV-2 infection. TCRdb reanalysed the 5' RACE reads using MiXCR and keeps one entry per CDR3 protein. The profile covers about 94,000 distinct CDR3 sequences, with over 10% appearing a single time and about 2.3% taken by the ten largest. This CDR3 spans 12 amino acids. Trimming cost V 0 bases and J 9 bases, with 6 bases left between them. This clonotype showed up many times. V and J are TRBV12-3 or TRBV12-4 and TRBJ1-5, with D uncertain. Input material: whole blood. The receptor comes from an adult who was a healthcare worker with PCR-confirmed SARS-CoV-2 infection or an uninfected control (not recorded which). CDR3 DNA sequence: TGTGCCAGCAGTTTAGCCCCAGGGCCCCAGCATTTT. Its translation is CASSLAPGPQHF.